This passage covers 16 T cell receptor beta chains from one sample sequenced in a study of T cell repertoires in cytomegalovirus infection. Their cognate antigens are unknown. TCRdb re-called the reads through MiXCR, storing one row per CDR3 protein. The data show roughly 280,000 distinct CDR3 sequences, with 22% seen just once and under 25% held by the top ten. Sample: cultured PBMCs, taken from culture after CMV antigen stimulation. The source of these receptors is a human donor in good health (CMV status not recorded). Some clones in this sample may be carry-over from other donors' samples.

This clonotype was recorded at least ten times. One end of the junction varies from germline; a read error may be responsible. The CDR3: CANSYRGSDTEAFF. DNA of the CDR3: TGTGCCAACAGTTACAGGGGCTCGGACACTGAAGCTTTCTTT. The chain joins TRBV6-2 or TRBV6-3 to TRBJ1-1, with 7 bases that match TRBD1. The CDR3 spans 14 residues. Germline V gene lookup returns CDR1 MNHEY and CDR2 SVGEGT.

This clonotype has just a few counts. An end of the junction differs from the germline gene, which may be a read error. J is TRBJ1-1 and V is TRBV14; no clear D gene. CDR1 is SGHDN and CDR2 is FVKESK in the germline V gene. The CDR3 extends over 14 amino acids. The CDR3 protein is CASSHHPRKAEAFF. The CDR3 DNA is TGTGCAAGCAGCCATCATCCGCGGAAGGCAGAAGCTTTCTTT.

Only a few counts were recorded for this clonotype. The gene calls are TRBV11-1 and TRBJ2-7; D is possibly TRBD1 or TRBD2 (5 bases each). The ends were cut back, 3 bases at V and 0 bases at J, with 9 bases in the middle. Germline CDR1 is SGHAT and CDR2 is FQDESV (reference sequence). This CDR3 is 14 amino acids long. CDR3 DNA sequence: TGTGCCAGCAGCTTCGACAGCGGCTCCTACGAGCAGTACTTC. It specifies CASSFDSGSYEQYF. Combining the CDR3 with reference TRBV11-1 and TRBJ2-7 gives the whole variable domain EAEVAQSPRYKITEKSQAVAFWCDPISGHATLYWYRQILGQGPELLVQFQDESVVDDSQLPKDRFSAERLKGVDSTLKIQPAELGDSAMYLCASSFDSGSYEQYFGPGTRLTVT.

The rearrangement joins TRBV5-4 to TRBJ2-5; 8 nucleotides line up with TRBD1. This CDR3 has 13 amino acids. The V segment lost 4 bases and the J segment 7 bases; nucleotides outside the gene matches: 6. Germline assignment: CDR1 SGHNT and CDR2 YYREEE (reference sequence). CDR3 sequence (DNA): TGTGCCAGCAGCCTGACAGGGGATCGGACCCAGTACTTC. Residues: CASSLTGDRTQYF. Complete variable domain (other parts from reference TRBV5-4 and TRBJ2-5): ETGVTQSPTHLIKTRGQQVTLRCSSQSGHNTVSWYQQALGQGPQFIFQYYREEENGRGNFPPRFSGLQFPNYSSELNVNALELDDSALYLCASSLTGDRTQYFGPGTRLLVL.

At least ten counts were recorded for this clonotype. The gene calls are TRBV12-3 or TRBV12-4 and TRBJ2-3, with a weak D call TRBD2 (5 bases). The CDR3 is 15 amino acids. Trimming cost V 5 bases and J 1 base, with 13 bases left between them. CDR3: CASSVPGSRTDTQYF. In DNA, the CDR3 is TGTGCCAGCAGTGTCCCGGGATCCCGCACAGATACGCAGTATTTT.

There are many counts of this clonotype. The DNA for the CDR3 is TGTGCCAGCAGCATCTACGGGAGAGGAGGCGAGCAGTACGTC. Translation: CASSIYGRGGEQYV. The chain joins TRBV7-2 to TRBJ2-7, with TRBD2 as a possible D gene (6 bases). From germline, CDR1 is SGHTA and CDR2 FQGNSA. The CDR3 extends over 14 amino acids. The V end was cut by 5 bases, the J end by 6 bases, with 17 bases between.

The rearrangement uses TRBV25-1 and TRBJ1-5; 10 bases are a match to TRBD1. V gave up 2 bases and J gave up 4 bases; unmatched junction bases: 8. Germline loops: CDR1 MGHDK, CDR2 SYGVNS. CDR3 size: 17 residues. The CDR3 is CASSEADLGQGNQPQHF. CDR3 DNA: TGTGCCAGCAGTGAAGCTGACCTGGGACAGGGGAATCAGCCCCAGCATTTT.

This clonotype appeared a few times. V is TRBV7-6 and J is TRBJ2-3; D perhaps matches TRBD2 (6 bases). The length of the CDR3 is 13 residues. Per germline, CDR1 SGHVS and CDR2 FNYEAQ. The ends were cut back, 5 bases at V and 10 bases at J, with 16 bases in the middle. This chain's CDR3 is CASSEAAGLAQYF. For the CDR3, the DNA is TGTGCCAGCAGCGAGGCGGCGGGGTTGGCGCAGTATTTT.

V and J are TRBV19 and TRBJ2-1; D gene ambiguous. Germline V gene data show CDR1 as LNHDA and CDR2 as SQIVND (reference sequence). V was trimmed by 4 bases and J by 6 bases, leaving 1 base between them. This CDR3 is built from 10 residues. The CDR3 here is CASSSNEQFF. CDR3 nucleotides: TGTGCCAGTAGTAGCAATGAGCAGTTCTTC.

This clonotype was found a few times. The chain couples TRBV6-5 to TRBJ2-3; TRBD2 aligns across 12 bases. The CDR3 totals 16 residues. Germline loops: CDR1 MNHEY, CDR2 SVGAGI. J lost 4 bases, V lost 6 bases, and 8 bases had no gene match. The CDR3 region has the DNA TGTGCCAGCAGCCACGGACTAGCGGGACCGGCAGATACGCAGTATTTT. Residues: CASSHGLAGPADTQYF.

This chain uses TRBV28 with TRBJ2-7; 7 positions agree with TRBD2. The length of the CDR3 is 15 residues. Trimming cost V 4 bases and J 5 bases; bases outside gene matches: 11. The germline CDR1 and CDR2 sequences are MDHEN and SYDVKM. The DNA for the CDR3 is TGTGCCAGCAGTTGGGGGTCGAGTGGGGGGGACGAGCAGTACGTC. Its translation is CASSWGSSGGDEQYV.

The chain joins TRBV7-4 to TRBJ1-6; TRBD1 aligns across 7 bases. The germline gives CDR1 SGHVT, CDR2 SQSDAQ. This CDR3 is 15 amino acids long. After removal of 3 bases from V and 12 bases from J, the junction contained 11 bases not matched to a gene. The CDR3 sequence: CASSLSGTVGEPLHF. CDR3 DNA: TGTGCCAGCAGCTTGTCCGGGACAGTAGGCGAACCCCTCCACTTT.

In this sample, this clonotype turned up many times. This chain uses TRBV7-8 with TRBJ2-5; 9 bases line up with TRBD1. The junction had 13 bases not matched to a gene; V was cut back by 3 bases and J by 5 bases. The CDR3 has 17 amino acids. The germline gives CDR1 SGHVS, CDR2 FQNEAQ. In DNA form, the CDR3 reads TGTGCCAGCAGCTTTTTGGCTGGACAGGGGATGGGGGAGACCCAGTACTTC. This translates into CASSFLAGQGMGETQYF. The variable domain in full, with the rest retrieved from reference TRBV7-8 and TRBJ2-5, is GAGVSQSPRYKVAKRGQDVALRCDPISGHVSLFWYQQALGQGPEFLTYFQNEAQLDKSGLPSDRFFAERPEGSVSTLKIQRTQQEDSAVYLCASSFLAGQGMGETQYFGPGTRLLVL.

The gene calls are TRBV7-9 and TRBJ2-7; D call uncertain. Germline V gene sequence: CDR1 SEHNR, CDR2 FQNEAQ (reference sequence). The CDR3 runs to 14 residues. The V and J ends lost 4 bases and 3 bases respectively, with 13 bases between them. Here the CDR3 reads CASSSQFRNYEQYV. The CDR3 DNA follows: TGTGCCAGCAGCTCCCAATTCCGCAACTACGAGCAGTACGTC.

The chain links TRBV12-3 or TRBV12-4 to TRBJ1-1; no reliable D call. V was pared by 7 bases and J by 6 bases, with 15 bases between. The CDR3 covers 13 residues. The CDR3 DNA is TGTGCCAGCACCCCGGTGGGCTTGCCTGAAGCTTTCTTT. Its protein product is CASTPVGLPEAFF.

Worth noting for this clonotype: This sequence may be a read error, since a much larger clone differs from it by one base. The chain carries TRBV7-2 and TRBJ1-6; TRBD1 aligns across 7 bases. With V trimmed by 5 bases and J by 5 bases, 9 bases remained unmatched. The CDR3 totals 16 residues. Germline V gives CDR1 SGHTA, CDR2 FQGNSA. In DNA form, the CDR3 reads TGTGCCAGCAGCGCCCGGACAGGCAAAGATAATTCACCCCTCCACTTT. It encodes CASSARTGKDNSPLHF.